This entry describes one TCR beta chain. The CDR3 runs 19 residues. Unmatched junction bases numbered 14, after V lost 2 bases and J lost 0 bases. Germline assignment: CDR1 MGHRA and CDR2 YSYEKL. The data were taken from a study of cytomegalovirus exposure and HLA in healthy donors. The PCR contained 60 Vbeta and 13 Jbeta primers. The assay was immunoSEQ multiplex PCR, and TCRdb's table has in-frame clones only and misses some. The sample lists fewer than 70,000 clones, around 80% occurring once. The specimen sequenced was PBMCs. The chain carries TRBV4-1 and TRBJ2-3; 7 bases fit TRBD2. This clonotype was obtained from a woman in her forties in good health and CMV-seronegative. The CDR3 reads CASSQTPAGTDPSTDTQYF. The CDR3 coding sequence is TGCGCCAGCAGCCAAACCCCAGCGGGAACCGATCCTAGCACAGATACGCAGTATTTT.